This T cell receptor beta chain was sequenced in a study of post-analysis software for immune sequencing data (dated by TCRdb to the mid-2010s). As for the study more broadly: Relapsing-remitting, secondary progressive and progressive-relapsing multiple sclerosis were recorded as disease courses, and subtype annotation was lacking for some patients. The patient repertoires were compared against more than 10 previously published healthy control repertoires obtained from donors aged 6 to 25 years. A subset of samples was prepared in parallel using single-end sample barcoding, then pooled and co-amplified after Illumina adapter ligation. The paper as a whole reports these results and caveats: Normalized Chao1 diversity was significantly lower in multiple sclerosis patients than controls, suggesting substantial peripheral T-cell clonal expansion. The control group was slightly older than the multiple sclerosis patient group. Patients showed significantly higher frequencies than controls for about five TRBV segments, among them TRBV5-6, TRBV5-1 and TRBV20-1. Strong co-clustering of samples prepared in the same batch was shown by direct clustering with F measure, prompting a batch-effect correction.

TCR beta repertoires were profiled from peripheral blood of approximately 13 young patients with multiple sclerosis to demonstrate the VDJtools post-analysis software. The multiple sclerosis patients were children and adolescents between about 6 and 15 years of age. Library preparation used PCR. The instrument given in TCRdb is Illumina HiSeq 2500. To reduce PCR and sequencing biases, unique molecular identifiers were incorporated into the TCR beta cDNA libraries. Approximately 500,000 cDNA molecules were obtained for every 1 to 10 million input T cells, so each molecule roughly corresponded to one T cell. The patient libraries were prepared and sequenced with the same protocol used for the earlier healthy control dataset. Samples belonging to the same batch were prepared together, multiplexed and sequenced on a shared HiSeq lane. On the study's bioinformatics: MIGEC was used to process the raw barcoded reads, and molecular identifier groups with only a single read were discarded before consensus assembly and CDR3 extraction. VDJtools was used for post-analysis of the clonotype tables, and diversity was normalized by down-sampling every dataset to the size of the smallest sample. To correct batch-related cross-sample contamination, repertoire overlap clustering matched CDR3 amino acid sequences but not nucleotide sequences. TCRdb reprocessed the public reads (quality trimming at Q25 with fastp, clone calling with MiXCR) and kept in-frame beta chains. Under each unique CDR3 protein, matching rows form one entry showing the most common genes and DNA. In this record, the V and J calls reflect TCRdb's handling and not the investigators' own analysis. The sample has about 400,000 distinct CDR3 sequences on record, roughly 35% of them singletons. The top ten hold roughly 13% of the sample.

Including cysteine and phenylalanine, the CDR3 has 13 amino acids. The entry retains the CDR3 DNA only, 39 bases that are in frame from base 1. Sequences SNHLY (CDR1) and FYNNEI (CDR2) are obtained from the germline V gene. V drops 5 bases and J drops 5 bases, leaving 10 bases in between. To note about this clonotype: It lacks a known antigen. No base quality information exists; no much larger clone differs at one position.

The sequenced sample was blood. The source of this sequence is a girl between 5 and 17 years old with multiple sclerosis. This chain is built from TRBV2 and TRBJ2-1; there is no confident call for the D gene. The sequenced DNA: TGTGCCAGCAGTCCCCAGGTCAACAATGAGCAGTTCTTC. Protein translation: CASSPQVNNEQFF.